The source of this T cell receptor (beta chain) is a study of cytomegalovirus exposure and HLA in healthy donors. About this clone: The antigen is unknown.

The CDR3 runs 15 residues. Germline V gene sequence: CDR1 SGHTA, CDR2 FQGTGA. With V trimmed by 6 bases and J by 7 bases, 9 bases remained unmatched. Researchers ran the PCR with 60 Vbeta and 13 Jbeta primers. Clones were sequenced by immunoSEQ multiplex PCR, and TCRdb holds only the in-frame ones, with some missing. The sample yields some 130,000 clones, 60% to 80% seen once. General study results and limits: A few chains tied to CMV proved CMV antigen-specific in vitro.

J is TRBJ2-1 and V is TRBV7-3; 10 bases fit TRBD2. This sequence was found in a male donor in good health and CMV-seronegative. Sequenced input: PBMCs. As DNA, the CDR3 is TGTGCCAGCAGTTTAGCCGGGACTAGCGCTAATGAGCAGTTCTTC. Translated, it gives CASSLAGTSANEQFF.